This TCR beta chain was documented in a study of T cells expressing NK-cell markers. The wider study: Sorted CD3+CD56-NKG2C+, CD3+CD56+NKG2C- and CD3+CD56+NKG2C+ T cells were the source of the TCR beta repertoires. Serological testing identified most of the eight sequenced donors as HCMV-seropositive and one as seronegative. Study-wide points: Whether expanded NKG2C+ T cell clones were HCMV-specific remained unclear. Also leading the CD3+CD56-NKG2C+ fraction in a few donors were these clonotypes.

Details on this clonotype: The antigen is unknown.

Each CDR3 protein gets one entry in TCRdb, which reprocessed the 5' RACE reads and gives no DNA. In total, the table holds about 30,000 distinct CDR3 sequences. Per the germline V gene, CDR1 is LGHNA and CDR2 is YNFKEQ. The length of the CDR3 is 18 residues. Sequenced input: blood T cells: a sorted CD56 or NKG2C T cell subset, CD4+ or CD8+ T cells, or bulk PBMC T cells (not recorded which). The receptor comes from a woman aged 18 to 69 in good health. This chain joins TRBV4-2 and TRBJ2-1; no DNA is available, so the TRBD2 call from TCRdb remains unchecked. The CDR3 reads CASSQEQRRASSYNEQFF.